The clone carrying this T cell receptor (beta chain) was observed once. V shed 2 bases and J shed 0 bases, with 10 bases lying between them. The CDR3 contains 15 residues. Germline assignment: CDR1 MNHEY and CDR2 SMNVEV (reference sequence). The data are from a study of blood T cell repertoires in COVID-19. The method was immunoSEQ multiplex PCR; TCRdb's version includes in-frame clones alone and lacks a portion of them. The repertoire holds some 220,000 clones, with 84% as singletons. The rearrangement uses TRBV27 and TRBJ1-1; D is possibly TRBD1 (6 bases). This sequence was found in a woman aged 60-75 years who had recovered from COVID-19. The sequenced sample consisted of peripheral blood. CDR3 amino acids: CASSLQGPMNTEAFF. The DNA for the CDR3 is TGTGCCAGCAGTTTACAGGGGCCTATGAACACTGAAGCTTTCTTT.